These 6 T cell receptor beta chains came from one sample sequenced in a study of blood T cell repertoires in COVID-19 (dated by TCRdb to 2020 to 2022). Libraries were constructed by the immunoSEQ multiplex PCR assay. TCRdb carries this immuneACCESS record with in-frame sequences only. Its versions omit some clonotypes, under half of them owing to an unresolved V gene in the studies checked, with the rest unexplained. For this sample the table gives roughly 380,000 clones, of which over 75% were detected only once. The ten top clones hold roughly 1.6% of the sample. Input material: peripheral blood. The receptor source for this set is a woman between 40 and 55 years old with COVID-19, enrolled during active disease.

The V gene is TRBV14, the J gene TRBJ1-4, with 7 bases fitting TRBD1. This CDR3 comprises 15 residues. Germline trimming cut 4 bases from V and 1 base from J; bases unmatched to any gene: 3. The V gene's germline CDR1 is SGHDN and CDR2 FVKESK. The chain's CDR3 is CASSPRQGTNEKLFF. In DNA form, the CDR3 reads TGTGCCAGCAGCCCACGACAGGGAACTAATGAAAAACTGTTTTTT.

In DNA form, the CDR3 reads TGTGCCACCAGCCCGAAGGGGACAACCAGCCACGAGCAGTACTTC. It specifies CATSPKGTTSHEQYF. The V and J genes are TRBV24-1 and TRBJ2-7; D possibly corresponds to TRBD1 (6 bases). V lost 7 bases to trimming and J lost 5 bases, with 20 bases between them. The germline gives CDR1 KGHDR, CDR2 SFDVKD. The CDR3 has 15 amino acids.

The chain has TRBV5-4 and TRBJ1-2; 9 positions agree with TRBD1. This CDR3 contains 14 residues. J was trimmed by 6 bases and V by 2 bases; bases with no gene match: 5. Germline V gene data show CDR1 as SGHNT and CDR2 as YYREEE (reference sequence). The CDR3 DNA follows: TGTGCCAGCAGCTTCCCGGGACAGGGACATGGCTACACCTTC. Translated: CASSFPGQGHGYTF.

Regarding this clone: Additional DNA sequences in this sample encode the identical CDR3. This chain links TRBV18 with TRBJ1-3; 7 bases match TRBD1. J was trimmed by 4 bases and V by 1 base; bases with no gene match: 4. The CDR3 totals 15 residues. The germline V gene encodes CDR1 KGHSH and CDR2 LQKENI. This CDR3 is CASSPQGAGGNTIYF. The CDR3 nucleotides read TGTGCCAGCTCACCACAGGGGGCTGGAGGAAACACCATATATTTT.

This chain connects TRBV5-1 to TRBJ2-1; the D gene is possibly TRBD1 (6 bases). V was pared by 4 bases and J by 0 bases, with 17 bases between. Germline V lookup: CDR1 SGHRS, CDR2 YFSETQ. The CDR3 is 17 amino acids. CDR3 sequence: CASSPEGVAFSYNEQFF. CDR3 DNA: TGCGCCAGCAGCCCCGAGGGGGTAGCGTTCTCCTACAATGAGCAGTTCTTC.

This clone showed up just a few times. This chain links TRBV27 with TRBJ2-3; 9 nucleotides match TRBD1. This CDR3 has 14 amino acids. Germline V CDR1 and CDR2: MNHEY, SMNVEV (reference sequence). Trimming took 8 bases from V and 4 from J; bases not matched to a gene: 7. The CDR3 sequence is CASATGGGPDTQYF. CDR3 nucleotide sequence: TGTGCCAGCGCGACAGGGGGAGGGCCAGATACGCAGTATTTT.